These 23 T cell receptor beta chains came from one sample sequenced in a study of OX40 agonist ivuxolimab in advanced cancers. Sequenced by immunoSEQ multiplex PCR; TCRdb stores in-frame clones only, minus some. The data contain 35,000 to 45,000 clones, roughly 80% of them seen just once; the ten biggest clones take up around 13%. The sequencing used CD4+ or CD8+ T cells sorted from blood, collected in a trial of the OX40 agonist ivuxolimab. The receptors were gathered from an adult with an advanced solid tumor such as melanoma, head and neck, liver or kidney cancer.

This rearrangement joins TRBV28 to TRBJ2-7, with 10 nucleotides matching TRBD1. Germline CDR1 is MDHEN and CDR2 is SYDVKM. The V gene end was trimmed by 6 bases and the J gene end by 1 base; junction bases not matched to a gene: 6. The CDR3 spans 15 residues. The CDR3 DNA reads as TGTGCCAGCAGGACCGGACAGGGGGAGTCCTACGAGCAGTACTTC. Its translation is CASRTGQGESYEQYF.

The chain uses TRBV10-3 and TRBJ1-5; no reliable D call. This CDR3 comprises 18 residues. V lost 3 bases and J 0 bases, leaving 18 bases between the germline ends. CDR1 and CDR2 from the germline V gene are ENHRY and SYGVKD. The DNA of the CDR3 is TGTGCCATCAGTGAATCGCCCCGGTGGACGGATAGCAATCAGCCCCAGCATTTT. It yields the protein CAISESPRWTDSNQPQHF.

The J gene is TRBJ1-5, the V gene TRBV7-2, with D unresolved. V dropped 3 bases and J dropped 3 bases, with 3 bases sitting between them. This CDR3 comprises 12 residues. CDR1 SGHTA and CDR2 FQGNSA come from the germline V gene. DNA of the CDR3: TGTGCCAGCAGCTTCCCCAATCAGCCCCAGCATTTT. Translating gives CASSFPNQPQHF.

This clone was picked up a small number of times. The CDR3 here is CASNPTGSNQPQHF. The CDR3 bases are TGTGCCAGCAACCCCACAGGAAGCAATCAGCCCCAGCATTTT. This chain connects TRBV6-5 to TRBJ1-5; D is possibly TRBD1 (5 bases). V shed 7 bases and J shed 1 base, with 11 bases lying between them. There are 14 residues in the CDR3. The germline CDR1 and CDR2 sequences are MNHEY and SVGAGI.

The gene calls are TRBV29-1 and TRBJ2-4; tentatively, D is TRBD2 (5 bases). The CDR3 loop spans 16 amino acids. V was trimmed by 3 bases and J by 5 bases, leaving 20 bases between them. Looked up from germline, CDR1 is SQVTM and CDR2 is ANQGSEA. The CDR3 DNA reads as TGCAGCGTTGAGGACTTTGGGCCGGCGGCCCAAAACATTCAGTACTTC. Translation: CSVEDFGPAAQNIQYF.

The chain couples TRBV18 to TRBJ2-5, with D uncertain. With 2 bases removed from V and 2 bases from J, the gap between germline ends came to 3 bases. Germline-derived CDR1 and CDR2 are KGHSH and LQKENI. There are 12 residues in the CDR3. CDR3 sequence: CASSPSQETQYF. CDR3 DNA: TGTGCCAGCTCACCAAGTCAAGAGACCCAGTACTTC.

This CDR3 reads CASSFGASGANVLTF. The CDR3 bases are TGTGCCAGCAGCTTTGGGGCCTCTGGGGCCAACGTCCTGACTTTC. The chain recombines TRBV5-8 with TRBJ2-6; D possibly corresponds to TRBD1 (5 bases). The germline V gene encodes CDR1 SGHTS and CDR2 YDEGEE. The CDR3 loop spans 15 amino acids. The V gene lost 2 bases and the J gene lost 0 bases, with 6 bases spanning the gap.

The chain has TRBV29-1 and TRBJ1-1; weak D call: TRBD1 (6 bases). Trimming shortened V by 6 bases and J by 0 bases, and 11 bases separated the two germline ends. Germline loops: CDR1 SQVTM, CDR2 ANQGSEA. This CDR3 comprises 13 residues. CDR3 in amino acids: CSVAGTLNTEAFF. The CDR3 DNA reads as TGCAGCGTCGCTGGGACATTGAACACTGAAGCTTTCTTT.

The chain uses TRBV7-9 and TRBJ2-5; D not resolved. Germline CDR1 is SEHNR and CDR2 is FQNEAQ (reference sequence). V lost 5 bases and J 2 bases, leaving 15 bases between the germline ends. This CDR3 region has 15 residues. DNA for the CDR3: TGTGCCAGCAGCCCTGGGTCCACACGACAAGAGACCCAGTACTTC. Its translation: CASSPGSTRQETQYF.

V usage is TRBV7-8 and J usage is TRBJ1-5, with TRBD1 matching over 8 bases. This CDR3 region has 15 residues. Trimming cost V 2 bases and J 3 bases; bases outside gene matches: 3. Germline V lookup: CDR1 SGHVS, CDR2 FQNEAQ. CDR3 protein: CASSLTGGNNQPQHF. CDR3 coding DNA: TGTGCCAGCAGCTTAACAGGGGGAAACAATCAGCCCCAGCATTTT.

This chain uses TRBV27 with TRBJ2-3; D unresolved. This CDR3 has 14 amino acids. Trimming left V 3 bases short and J 5 bases short, with 12 bases between. Germline-derived CDR1 and CDR2 are MNHEY and SMNVEV (reference sequence). The CDR3 region is CASSFLQTKDTQYF. Written as DNA, the CDR3 is TGTGCCAGCAGTTTCCTTCAGACCAAAGATACGCAGTATTTT.

The rearrangement links TRBV5-4 to TRBJ2-7; D is ambiguous. There are 12 residues in the CDR3. Looked up from germline, CDR1 is SGHNT and CDR2 is YYREEE (reference sequence). V lost 2 bases, J lost 4 bases, and 7 bases lay in between. The CDR3 DNA follows: TGTGCCAGCAGCTTCGACATATACGAGCAGTACTTC. Encoded protein: CASSFDIYEQYF.

The genes are TRBV5-5 and TRBJ2-6, with D perhaps TRBD1 (7 bases). V lost 7 bases, J lost 0 bases, and 17 bases lay in between. This CDR3 region has 17 residues. From germline, CDR1 is SGHKS and CDR2 YYEKEE (reference sequence). CDR3: CASVRGGTASGANVLTF. The CDR3 coding sequence is TGTGCCAGCGTCCGAGGAGGGACAGCCTCTGGGGCCAACGTCCTGACTTTC.

The rearrangement joins TRBV6-1 to TRBJ1-5; D remains ambiguous. CDR3 length equals 14 residues. The germline CDR1 and CDR2 sequences are MNHNS and SASEGT. Trimming removed 6 bases at V and 7 bases at J, with 16 bases between. The CDR3 DNA sequence: TGTGCCAGCAGCCCGGGCAGATCGAGGCAGCCCCAGCATTTT. Its protein is CASSPGRSRQPQHF.

The chain has TRBV15 and TRBJ2-5; 9 nucleotides align to TRBD1. V lost 5 bases to trimming and J lost 7 bases; unmatched junction nucleotides: 8. Germline assignment: CDR1 LNHNV and CDR2 YYDKDF (reference sequence). The CDR3 totals 14 residues. The CDR3 coding sequence is TGTGCCACCAGCGGTGGGACAGGGCGGGGGACCCAGTACTTC. It encodes CATSGGTGRGTQYF. The full variable domain, completed using reference TRBV15 and TRBJ2-5, is DAMVIQNPRYQVTQFGKPVTLSCSQTLNHNVMYWYQQKSSQAPKLLFHYYDKDFNNEADTPDNFQSRRPNTSFCFLDIRSPGLGDTAMYLCATSGGTGRGTQYFGPGTRLLVL.

In this sample, this clone turned up a few times. The V and J genes are TRBV7-9 and TRBJ2-5; either TRBD1 or TRBD2 may fit D (5 bases each). The CDR3 has 15 residues. The V end was cut by 5 bases, the J end by 5 bases, with 18 bases between. From germline, CDR1 is SEHNR and CDR2 FQNEAQ (reference sequence). CDR3 residues: CASSTTGAPRETQYF. The CDR3 region has the DNA TGTGCCAGCAGCACTACCGGGGCACCAAGGGAGACCCAGTACTTC.

This sequence joins TRBV7-2 and TRBJ1-4; a weak D match, TRBD1 (6 bases). Germline CDR1 is SGHTA and CDR2 is FQGNSA. CDR3 size: 15 residues. The germline V and J ends were trimmed by 2 bases and 1 base, with 8 bases remaining between them. The CDR3 coding sequence is TGTGCCAGCAGCTTATCCAGGGGAACTAATGAAAAACTGTTTTTT. It specifies CASSLSRGTNEKLFF. Drawing the rest from reference TRBV7-2 and TRBJ1-4, the complete variable domain is GAGVSQSPSNKVTEKGKDVELRCDPISGHTALYWYRQSLGQGLEFLIYFQGNSAPDKSGLPSDRFSAERTGGSVSTLTIQRTQQEDSAVYLCASSLSRGTNEKLFFGSGTQLSVL.

The chain employs TRBV28 and TRBJ1-5; D is unresolved. CDR1 is MDHEN, CDR2 SYDVKM, per germline. V was cut by 1 base and J by 2 bases, with 3 bases left in between. The CDR3 totals 13 residues. CDR3 sequence: CASSLLGNQPQHF. The DNA of the CDR3 is TGTGCCAGCAGTTTATTGGGCAATCAGCCCCAGCATTTT.

The V gene is TRBV18, the J gene TRBJ2-2; 7 positions match TRBD1. The CDR3 spans 17 residues. The V gene's germline CDR1 is KGHSH and CDR2 LQKENI. V was clipped by 5 bases and J by 1 base; unmatched bases: 10. The DNA of the CDR3 is TGTGCCAGCTCAATCGGACAGGTCTACGGGAACACCGGGGAGCTGTTTTTT. Translating it yields CASSIGQVYGNTGELFF.

The V call is TRBV6-6, the J call TRBJ2-5, with a tentative D call TRBD2 (5 bases). V dropped 5 bases and J dropped 5 bases, with 15 bases sitting between them. The germline CDR1 and CDR2 sequences are MNHNY and SVGAGI (reference sequence). The CDR3 spans 14 residues. The CDR3 reads CASSPTGVWETQYF. The CDR3 DNA follows: TGTGCCAGCAGTCCTACCGGGGTCTGGGAGACCCAGTACTTC.

This clone showed up just once. One junction end disagrees with the germline gene, perhaps due to a read error. The chain combines TRBV7-7 with TRBJ1-1; 9 bases map to TRBD1. The CDR3 length is 13 residues. Germline CDR1 SSHAT, CDR2 FNYEAQ (reference sequence). The CDR3 bases are TGTGCTAGCAGCTCGGGACAGGGTACTGAAGCTTTCTTT. Translation: CASSSGQGTEAFF.

V is TRBV19 and J is TRBJ2-3; 14 bases are shared with TRBD2. With 6 bases clipped from V and 8 bases from J, the junction kept 10 bases outside the gene matches. CDR1 is LNHDA and CDR2 is SQIVND in the germline V gene (reference sequence). The CDR3 totals 16 residues. CDR3 nucleotide sequence: TGTGCCAGTAGACCACCGGGACTAGCGGGAGAATTTACGCAGTATTTT. This encodes CASRPPGLAGEFTQYF.

The J gene is TRBJ2-5, the V gene TRBV5-4, with D possibly called TRBD1 or TRBD2 (6 bases each). Trimming removed 0 bases at V and 2 bases at J, with 11 bases between. Germline lookup yields CDR1 SGHNT and CDR2 YYREEE (reference sequence). This CDR3 comprises 15 residues. CDR3 region: CASSLGGAAQETQYF. The DNA of the CDR3 is TGTGCCAGCAGCTTGGGGGGGGCAGCTCAAGAGACCCAGTACTTC.